This T cell receptor beta chain was profiled in a study of cytomegalovirus exposure and HLA in healthy donors. Study in general: A data release that came early held approximately 85 million unique TCRs from HLA-typed donors. Whole-study results and caveats: Reports described diagnosis of cytomegalovirus status by the classifier as highly specific and sensitive.

Germline CDR1 and CDR2: SGHTA and FQGNSA. Germline trimming cut 5 bases from V and 7 bases from J; bases unmatched to any gene: 8. There are 14 residues in the CDR3. Concerning this clone: Its specificity is not known.

Vbeta (60) and Jbeta (13) primers were used in the PCR. Sequenced by immunoSEQ multiplex PCR; TCRdb stores in-frame clones only, minus some. The sample shows some 120,000 clones, 70% to 80% of them seen only once. The chain has TRBV7-2 and TRBJ2-4; 7 bases map to TRBD2. The sequence came from a human donor in good health. The specimen was PBMCs. In DNA form, the CDR3 reads TGTGCCAGCAGCCTCCGACGGGGGGAGAACATTCAGTACTTC. Translated: CASSLRRGENIQYF. The full variable domain, rest sourced from reference TRBV7-2 and TRBJ2-4, is GAGVSQSPSNKVTEKGKDVELRCDPISGHTALYWYRQSLGQGLEFLIYFQGNSAPDKSGLPSDRFSAERTGGSVSTLTIQRTQQEDSAVYLCASSLRRGENIQYFGAGTRLSVL.